The rows below give T cell receptor beta chains drawn from one sample of a study of vaccination and CD4 T cells after COVID-19. For these receptors, no antigen is known. MiXCR was run by TCRdb on the PCR reads, yielding one entry per CDR3 protein. Here the sample spans about 18,000 distinct CDR3 sequences, about 39% being singletons. Material: CD4+ T cells from blood, cultured in vitro, obtained after SARS-CoV-2 vaccination. These receptors were collected from a human donor who had recovered from COVID-19. Both conserved end residues are part of each CDR3. Some rows have no size entry. The others give once, few or many, or a class for an expanded clone.

>few|TRBJ2-3|TRBV2
CASSGQALTDTQYF
>once|TRBJ2-7|TRBV11-3
CASSFGPSSYEQYF
>medium-sized|TRBJ2-5|TRBV11-2
CASSPAGAVGTQYF
>few|TRBJ1-2|TRBV2
CASSLDRANYGYTF
>few|TRBJ1-1|TRBV12-3/TRBV12-4
CASRTTGQGVGAFF
>NA|TRBJ1-5|TRBV7-9
CASSLQDQPQHF
>few|TRBJ1-1|TRBV7-2
CASSRAYREKAFF
>NA|TRBJ1-1|TRBV29-1
CSVNRQGSITEAFF
>NA|TRBJ2-7|TRBV10-3
CATGRDEQYF
>NA|TRBJ2-7|TRBV20-1
CSARDAGTSGGVSYEQYF